This entry features one T cell receptor beta chain sequence. Germline values: CDR1 KGHSH, CDR2 LQKENI. The CDR3 spans 14 residues. V was trimmed by 3 bases and J by 3 bases, leaving 11 bases between them. This record comes from a study of response to subunit inactivated influenza vaccine. A single record per CDR3 protein comes from TCRdb applying MiXCR to the RT-PCR reads. The profile shows about 540,000 distinct CDR3 sequences, around 21% of them singletons. These data were also reused for a study on T cells expressing NK-cell markers. That source reports: TCR beta cDNA was generated via 5'RACE template switching incorporating UMIs. An anti-gamma-delta TCR antibody confined sorting to alpha-beta TCR T cells across several of the experiments. Roughly 1.0-7.0% of CD8+ T cells in about six donors belonged to dominant NKG2C+ clonotypes.

This clonotype originated in a middle-aged man who received an inactivated influenza vaccine. This chain joins TRBV18 and TRBJ1-1; a weak D match, TRBD1 (5 bases). The sequencing used CD4+ T cells sorted from PBMCs, collected about 13 days after vaccination. CDR3 sequence: CASSPGRDHTEAFF. CDR3 DNA sequence: TGTGCCAGCTCACCGGGCAGGGATCACACTGAAGCTTTCTTT.